Following are 29 T cell receptor beta chains from one sample sequenced in a study of CD8 T cells in Susac syndrome (dated by TCRdb to the late 2010s). The library came from the immunoSEQ multiplex PCR assay. RNA was extracted with the RNeasy kit and 0.5 to 1 ug was reverse transcribed using random hexamers. TCRdb's own reprocessing of the public reads used fastp at Q25 and MiXCR and kept productive beta chains. Under each unique CDR3 protein, matching rows form one entry showing the most common genes and DNA. This sample lists around 280,000 distinct CDR3 sequences; 92% were detected once. The ten largest clones capture about 0.063% of the sample. Sample: CD4+ T cells from PBMCs. The source is a human donor with multiple sclerosis.

CDR3 loop: CASRGQGGSYNSPLHF. The CDR3 region has the DNA TGTGCCAGCAGAGGTCAGGGGGGATCGTATAATTCACCCCTCCACTTT. The J gene is TRBJ1-6, the V gene TRBV6-1; 7 bases match TRBD1. Germline-derived CDR1 and CDR2 are MNHNS and SASEGT. The CDR3 consists of 16 residues. V gave up 6 bases and J gave up 4 bases; unmatched junction bases: 9.

The rearrangement uses TRBV27 and TRBJ2-4; D unresolved. The CDR3 is 13 amino acids. Germline CDR1 reads MNHEY; CDR2 reads SMNVEV (reference sequence). V was trimmed by 2 bases and J by 6 bases, leaving 8 bases between them. The CDR3 region is CASSLRTGNIQYF. The CDR3 region has the DNA TGTGCCAGCAGTTTACGGACGGGAAACATTCAGTACTTC.

J is TRBJ1-2 and V is TRBV25-1; 8 nucleotides line up with TRBD1. This CDR3 is 13 amino acids long. In germline, CDR1 is MGHDK, CDR2 SYGVNS. The V segment lost 2 bases and the J segment 8 bases; nucleotides outside the gene matches: 4. The CDR3 spells CASSEATGEGYTF. The CDR3 DNA is TGTGCCAGCAGTGAAGCGACAGGGGAGGGCTACACCTTC.

The chain employs TRBV20-1 and TRBJ2-1; 8 nucleotides match TRBD2. There are 13 residues in the CDR3. From germline, CDR1 is DFQATT and CDR2 SNEGSKA (reference sequence). V trimming: 7 bases; J trimming: 10 bases; junction bases outside the gene matches: 12. The DNA for the CDR3 is TGCAGTGGTGCGGGGGGCTCCCTAGGGGAGCAGTTCTTC. Encoded protein: CSGAGGSLGEQFF.

This clonotype was recorded a few times. The chain links TRBV30 to TRBJ1-2; D is possibly TRBD1 (5 bases). Between the trimmed V and J ends, which lost 4 bases and 6 bases, there was a span of 18 bases. CDR1 and CDR2 from the germline V gene are GTSNPN and SVGIG (reference sequence). There are 14 residues in the CDR3. CDR3 bases: TGTGCCTGGAAGCTAGGCGCCCTCAGGGATGGCTACACCTTC. Encoded protein: CAWKLGALRDGYTF.

The J gene is TRBJ2-5, the V gene TRBV20-1, with 8 positions matching TRBD1. The CDR3 runs 14 residues. Looked up from germline, CDR1 is DFQATT and CDR2 is SNEGSKA (reference sequence). V shed 3 bases and J 9 bases; nucleotides not matched to a gene: 12. The CDR3 loop reads CSARAGQVPRPQYF. In nucleotides, the CDR3 is TGCAGTGCTAGGGCGGGACAGGTCCCCCGGCCCCAGTACTTC.

The chain joins TRBV12-3 or TRBV12-4 to TRBJ2-3, with 9 bases matching TRBD2. The CDR3 length is 15 residues. The V gene end was trimmed by 5 bases and the J gene end by 2 bases; junction bases not matched to a gene: 5. CDR3 protein: CASSVRLAVTDTQYF. The CDR3 nucleotides read TGTGCCAGCAGTGTACGACTAGCGGTCACAGATACGCAGTATTTT.

This chain links TRBV6-5 with TRBJ2-1; D possibly matches TRBD1 or TRBD2 (5 bases each). The V and J ends lost 7 bases and 6 bases respectively, with 19 bases between them. CDR1 is MNHEY and CDR2 is SVGAGI in the germline V gene. The CDR3 contains 15 residues. CDR3 nucleotides: TGTGCCAGCACCCCAGCCAAATGGGGACCCAATGAGCAGTTCTTC. Amino acid sequence: CASTPAKWGPNEQFF.

This sequence joins TRBV2 and TRBJ2-7; D is tentatively TRBD1 or TRBD2 (5 bases each). V was trimmed by 3 bases and J by 0 bases, leaving 15 bases between them. The CDR3 has 16 residues. Germline lookup yields CDR1 SNHLY and CDR2 FYNNEI. As DNA, the CDR3 is TGTGCCAGCAGTGAGAGGGGCCCACAGGTCTCCTACGAGCAGTACTTC. It specifies CASSERGPQVSYEQYF.

The rearrangement links TRBV7-2 to TRBJ1-5, with no clear D. Trimming removed 1 base from V and 9 bases from J, with 10 bases in between. The CDR3 runs 13 residues. The germline gives CDR1 SGHTA, CDR2 FQGNSA. CDR3 sequence reads: CASSLGGGRPQHF. The CDR3, as DNA: TGTGCCAGCAGCTTAGGGGGAGGTAGGCCCCAGCATTTT.

In its sample, this clonotype was seen once. The V gene is TRBV24-1, the J gene TRBJ1-5; maybe TRBD1 (5 bases). The V end was cut by 2 bases, the J end by 7 bases, with 14 bases between. CDR1 and CDR2 (germline): KGHDR, SFDVKD. The CDR3 extends over 15 amino acids. The CDR3 here is CATSDSGRAKQPQHF. CDR3 sequence (DNA): TGTGCCACCAGTGATTCCGGCAGGGCTAAACAGCCCCAGCATTTT.

V is TRBV5-1 and J is TRBJ1-2; D is ambiguous. CDR1 and CDR2 (germline): SGHRS, YFSETQ. The CDR3 has 15 residues. Trimming pared 1 base from V and 2 bases from J, leaving 12 bases between. CDR3 nucleotides: TGCGCCAGCAGCTTGTCGGTATGGTCCAACTATGGCTACACCTTC. Translation: CASSLSVWSNYGYTF.

The chain links TRBV29-1 to TRBJ1-5; 11 bases fit TRBD1. The CDR3 has 13 amino acids. CDR1 and CDR2 from the germline V gene are SQVTM and ANQGSEA. J was trimmed by 4 bases and V by 6 bases; bases with no gene match: 2. The CDR3 coding sequence is TGCAGCGTGGGGGACAGGGGGAATCAGCCCCAGCATTTT. Residues: CSVGDRGNQPQHF.

V is TRBV12-3 or TRBV12-4 and J is TRBJ1-2; TRBD1 is a possible D gene (6 bases). V was pared by 9 bases and J by 6 bases, with 14 bases between. The CDR3 consists of 12 residues. As DNA, the CDR3 is TGTGCCAGTCACAGGGCGGGAGATGGCTACACCTTC. Translating gives CASHRAGDGYTF.

CDR3 nucleotides: TGTGCCAGCAGCGTAGATGATTGGCCTAGAATCCAGACCCAGTACTTC. Its translation is CASSVDDWPRIQTQYF. The chain couples TRBV9 to TRBJ2-5; D is undetermined. Between the trimmed V and J ends, which lost 0 bases and 6 bases, there was a span of 18 bases. The CDR3 is 16 amino acids. Germline V CDR1 and CDR2: SGDLS, YYNGEE.

The V call is TRBV2, the J call TRBJ1-3; D possibly corresponds to TRBD1 (6 bases). CDR1 and CDR2 (germline): SNHLY, FYNNEI. CDR3 size: 16 residues. V was cut by 4 bases and J by 0 bases, with 13 bases left in between. In DNA, the CDR3 is TGTGCCAGCAGTGCCGACAGGCTGCTCTCTGGAAACACCATATATTTT. Translation: CASSADRLLSGNTIYF.

The chain joins TRBV3-1 to TRBJ1-6, with no clear D. The germline V and J ends were trimmed by 6 bases and 8 bases, with 14 bases remaining between them. This CDR3 contains 14 residues. The germline gives CDR1 LGHDT, CDR2 YNNKEL (reference sequence). The DNA for the CDR3 is TGTGCCAGCAGTAGAGACAACCTTCATTCACCCCTCCACTTT. Translating gives CASSRDNLHSPLHF. The full variable domain, rest sourced from reference TRBV3-1 and TRBJ1-6, is DTAVSQTPKYLVTQMGNDKSIKCEQNLGHDTMYWYKQDSKKFLKIMFSYNNKELIINETVPNRFSPKSPDKAHLNLHINSLELGDSAVYFCASSRDNLHSPLHFGNGTRLTVT.

The CDR3 nucleotides are TGTGCCAGCAGTGACCCCATAGCGGGAGGAGTGACAGATACGCAGTATTTT. This codes for CASSDPIAGGVTDTQYF. V usage is TRBV2 and J usage is TRBJ2-3; 10 positions agree with TRBD2. V lost 3 bases and J lost 3; bases outside the gene matches: 9. Germline assignment: CDR1 SNHLY and CDR2 FYNNEI. The CDR3 runs 17 residues. The variable domain in full, with the rest retrieved from reference TRBV2 and TRBJ2-3, is EPEVTQTPSHQVTQMGQEVILRCVPISNHLYFYWYRQILGQKVEFLVSFYNNEISEKSEIFDDQFSVERPDGSNFTLKIRSTKLEDSAMYFCASSDPIAGGVTDTQYFGPGTRLTVL.

This chain connects TRBV18 to TRBJ1-3, with no clear D. Per the germline V gene, CDR1 is KGHSH and CDR2 is LQKENI. The CDR3 has 17 residues. V lost 1 base to trimming and J lost 0 bases, with 13 bases between them. DNA for the CDR3: TGTGCCAGCTCACCACAAATCGGTACCAGCTCTGGAAACACCATATATTTT. It codes for CASSPQIGTSSGNTIYF.

The chain uses TRBV9 and TRBJ2-5; tentative D call: TRBD2 (7 bases). CDR3 length: 18 residues. Germline CDR1 is SGDLS and CDR2 is YYNGEE. The V gene lost 2 bases and the J gene lost 5 bases, with 25 bases spanning the gap. The CDR3 DNA sequence: TGTGCCAGCAGCGTCGGTCCCGGGGGGCCATTACTCCGGGAGACCCAGTACTTC. Translating it yields CASSVGPGGPLLRETQYF.

The chain has TRBV7-2 and TRBJ2-7; TRBD1 matches at 9 bases. Per germline, CDR1 SGHTA and CDR2 FQGNSA. Unmatched junction bases numbered 8, after V lost 5 bases and J lost 3 bases. The CDR3 is made up of 15 amino acids. The CDR3 region is CASSNQQGAFYEQYF. The DNA for the CDR3 is TGTGCCAGCAGCAACCAACAGGGGGCCTTCTACGAGCAGTACTTC.

The chain links TRBV12-3 or TRBV12-4 to TRBJ2-3, with 7 bases identical to TRBD1. CDR3 length: 17 amino acids. Trimming took 5 bases from V and 1 from J; bases not matched to a gene: 12. The chain's CDR3 is CASSDRARPRGTDTQYF. DNA for the CDR3: TGTGCCAGCAGTGACAGGGCTCGACCTCGGGGCACAGATACGCAGTATTTT.

V is TRBV3-1 and J is TRBJ1-1; the D is unclear. Trimming left V 1 base short and J 4 bases short, with 7 bases between. Germline CDR1 LGHDT, CDR2 YNNKEL (reference sequence). The CDR3 consists of 13 residues. CDR3 in DNA: TGTGCCAGCAGCCAAGTCAAGAGCACTGAAGCTTTCTTT. It is translated as CASSQVKSTEAFF.

The chain couples TRBV5-1 to TRBJ2-3, with 8 bases lining up with TRBD1. CDR1 SGHRS and CDR2 YFSETQ come from the germline V gene. V gave up 4 bases and J gave up 7 bases; unmatched junction bases: 8. The CDR3 has 14 residues. CDR3 amino acids: CASSNGQGMNTQYF. As DNA, the CDR3 is TGCGCCAGCAGCAACGGACAGGGCATGAATACGCAGTATTTT.

The sample holds one count of this clonotype. The chain employs TRBV27 and TRBJ1-5, with D unclear. This CDR3 comprises 13 residues. The V gene lost 2 bases and the J gene lost 8 bases, with 10 bases spanning the gap. Germline V lookup: CDR1 MNHEY, CDR2 SMNVEV (reference sequence). The CDR3 bases are TGTGCCAGCAGTTTAAACCGGCATGAGCCCCAGCATTTT. This translates into CASSLNRHEPQHF.

The chain employs TRBV29-1 and TRBJ2-3, with TRBD2 identical over 7 bases. Germline V gene lookup returns CDR1 SQVTM and CDR2 ANQGSEA. CDR3 length: 15 residues. Germline trimming cut 6 bases from V and 2 bases from J; bases unmatched to any gene: 11. The CDR3 region has the DNA TGCAGCGTGGCCGGGGCTAGCGGCGACACAGATACGCAGTATTTT. It is translated as CSVAGASGDTDTQYF.

This clonotype was picked up one time. The chain couples TRBV19 to TRBJ1-1; D perhaps matches TRBD1 (5 bases). Trimming stripped 5 bases from V and 1 base from J, with 14 bases between. CDR3 length: 15 residues. The germline V gene encodes CDR1 LNHDA and CDR2 SQIVND (reference sequence). As DNA, the CDR3 is TGTGCCAGTAGTCCCAGGGATAGATCGAACACTGAAGCTTTCTTT. Residues: CASSPRDRSNTEAFF.

The V call is TRBV19, the J call TRBJ2-1, with D possibly being TRBD2 (5 bases). This CDR3 has 17 residues. CDR1 and CDR2 from the germline V gene are LNHDA and SQIVND (reference sequence). The V end was cut by 6 bases, the J end by 7 bases, with 25 bases between. The CDR3 nucleotides read TGTGCCAGTAGCCCCCGGGCGGGCCGACACTTAAGGAATGAGCAGTTCTTC. Translated, it gives CASSPRAGRHLRNEQFF.

This clonotype showed up just once. Here the CDR3 omits its conserved ending phenylalanine or tryptophan, so a read error is the likely source. The chain combines TRBV7-9 with TRBJ1-5, with D possibly being TRBD1 (6 bases). This CDR3 is 15 amino acids long. CDR1 SEHNR and CDR2 FQNEAQ come from the germline V gene (reference sequence). The germline V and J ends were trimmed by 5 bases and 2 bases, with 13 bases remaining between them. Written as DNA, the CDR3 is TGTGCCAGCAGCAACGAAGGGGGTGGCAATCAGCCCCAGCATCTT. It translates to CASSNEGGGNQPQHL.